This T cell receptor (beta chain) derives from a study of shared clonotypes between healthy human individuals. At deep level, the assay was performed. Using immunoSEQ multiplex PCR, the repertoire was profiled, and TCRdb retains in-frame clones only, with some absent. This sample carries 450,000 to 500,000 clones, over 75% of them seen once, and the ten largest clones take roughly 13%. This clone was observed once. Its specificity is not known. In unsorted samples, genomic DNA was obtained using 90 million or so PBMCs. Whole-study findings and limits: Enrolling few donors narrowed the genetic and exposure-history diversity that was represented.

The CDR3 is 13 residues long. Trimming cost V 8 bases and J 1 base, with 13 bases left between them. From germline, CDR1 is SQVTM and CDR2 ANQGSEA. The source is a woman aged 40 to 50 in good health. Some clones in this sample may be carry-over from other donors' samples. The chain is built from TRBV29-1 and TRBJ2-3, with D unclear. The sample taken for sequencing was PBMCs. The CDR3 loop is CSQAAHGTDTQYF. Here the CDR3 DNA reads TGCAGCCAGGCAGCTCATGGCACAGATACGCAGTATTTT.